These T cell receptor beta chains were read from a single sample in a study of circulating and synovial CD4+ cells in juvenile arthritis. Clones were sequenced by immunoSEQ multiplex PCR, and TCRdb holds only the in-frame ones, with some missing. This repertoire shows 34,000 or so clones, around 96% found once; its top ten account for approximately 0.7%. The sample taken for sequencing was CD4+ T cells from blood. The receptors were gathered from a human donor with juvenile idiopathic arthritis. The CDR3 runs from the conserved cysteine through the conserved F or W. Each record gives: clone size, V gene, D gene, J gene, CDR3 DNA, CDR3 protein. A D gene is named only where the DNA matches it firmly. Clone size is given for some rows only: seen once, a few or many times, or a class if the clone is expanded.

>.|TRBV7-6|TRBD1|TRBJ2-7
TGTGCCAGCAGCCCGGGACAGGGTATCTCCTACGAGCAGTACTTC
CASSPGQGISYEQYF
>.|TRBV19|.|TRBJ1-1
TGTGCCAGTAGTATAGTTGCAGGGCGCGCTTTCTTT
CASSIVAGRAFF
>.|TRBV7-3|.|TRBJ1-1
TGTGCCAGCGCCCTACGGGGTTCGAACACTGAAGCTTTCTTT
CASALRGSNTEAFF
>.|TRBV5-1|.|TRBJ2-2
TGCGCCAGCAGCTTGTTGGGGCCCAGAGGCGGCGGGAACACCGGGGAGCTGTTTTTT
CASSLLGPRGGGNTGELFF
>.|TRBV7-2|.|TRBJ1-2
TGTGCCAGCAGCTCCTCCGGGACACTAGTCGGCTACACCTTC
CASSSSGTLVGYTF
>.|TRBV11-2|TRBD1|TRBJ2-1
TGTGCCAGCAGCTCGCCGGGACAGGGTCCCTACAATGAGCAGTTCTTC
CASSSPGQGPYNEQFF
>.|TRBV7-9|TRBD1|TRBJ2-3
TGTGCCAGCAGCTTGGGGGACAGGGGCGCAACAGATACGCAGTATTTT
CASSLGDRGATDTQYF
>.|TRBV25-1|TRBD1|TRBJ2-1
TGTGCCAGCAGTGAACGGGGACAGGGTTTCAATGAGCAGTTCTTC
CASSERGQGFNEQFF
>.|TRBV11-2|TRBD1|TRBJ1-6
TGTGCCAGCAGTTCCGGGACAGGGCAGTCACCCCTCCACTTT
CASSSGTGQSPLHF
>.|TRBV19|.|TRBJ2-3
TGTGCCAGTAGTAGAGAGCAGACAGGAGGAGATACGCAGTATTTT
CASSREQTGGDTQYF
>.|TRBV7-3|TRBD1|TRBJ2-3
TGTGCCAGCAGCTACACAGGGGGTACAGATACGCAGTATTTT
CASSYTGGTDTQYF
>.|TRBV30|TRBD2|TRBJ2-7
TGTGCCTGGAGTGTACTCCCCGGGCTAGCGGGAGAGCAGTACTTC
CAWSVLPGLAGEQYF
>.|TRBV7-7|.|TRBJ2-5
TGTGCTAGCAGCTTTTCTGCGGGGGCGAAGAACCAAGAGACCCAGTACTTC
CASSFSAGAKNQETQYF
>.|TRBV5-1|TRBD2|TRBJ2-2
TGCGCCAGCAGCTTGGCCTCGGCTAGCGGCGGGGAGCTGTTTTTT
CASSLASASGGELFF
>.|TRBV4-3|TRBD2|TRBJ2-7
TGCGCCAGCAGCCACGGGACTAGCGGCTCCTACGAGCAGTACTTC
CASSHGTSGSYEQYF
>.|TRBV4-3|TRBD1|TRBJ1-2
TGCGCCAGCAGCCAAGAGCGTCTGGACAGGGGATTCTTGGGAACTATCTATGGCTACACCTTC
CASSQERLDRGFLGTIYGYTF
>once|TRBV7-2|TRBD1|TRBJ2-7
TGTGCCAGCAGCTTTGACAGGGGGCGCGGCGAGCAGTACTTC
CASSFDRGRGEQYF
>few|TRBV19|TRBD2|TRBJ2-1
TGTGCCAGTAGTTTAGCGGGGGGAAGGAATGAGCAGTTCTTC
CASSLAGGRNEQFF
>.|TRBV6-5|TRBD1|TRBJ2-7
TGTGCCAGCCAGTATGTAGGGGGCCGGGGATGGGAGCAGTACTTC
CASQYVGGRGWEQYF
>.|TRBV5-8|TRBD2|TRBJ2-5
TGTGCCAGCAGCATTAGCGGGGGTCAAGAGACCCAGTACTTC
CASSISGGQETQYF
>.|TRBV2|.|TRBJ1-1
TGTGCCAGCGTTGAGGGAGACCTGAACACTGAAGCTTTCTTT
CASVEGDLNTEAFF
>.|TRBV9|TRBD2|TRBJ2-5
TGTGCCAGCAGCGTAGGGGAGCGGGGGGGGTACCAAGAGACCCAGTACTTC
CASSVGERGGYQETQYF
>.|TRBV14|.|TRBJ2-1
TGTGCCAGCAGCCAAGTGCCGGGTTTCTACAATGAGCAGTTCTTC
CASSQVPGFYNEQFF
>.|TRBV6-5|.|TRBJ2-7
TGTGCCAGCAGGAGGGACATCAACGAGCAGTACTTC
CASRRDINEQYF
>.|TRBV13|.|TRBJ1-3
TGTGCCAGCAGATCAGGGGGAAACACCATATATTTT
CASRSGGNTIYF
>.|TRBV15|TRBD2|TRBJ2-1
TGTGCCACCAGCAGAGAAGGCGGGGGGACCTACAATGAGCAGTTCTTC
CATSREGGGTYNEQFF
>.|TRBV7-3|.|TRBJ2-2
TGTGCCAGTCAGGGGCCCCTACACGGGGAGCTGTTTTTT
CASQGPLHGELFF
>.|TRBV27|.|TRBJ1-2
TGTGCCAGCAGTTTATCCGGTTCCGGCTACACCTTC
CASSLSGSGYTF
>.|TRBV6-6|.|TRBJ1-2
TGTGCCAGCAGTTCCAGGCCTCAAAACTATGGCTACACCTTC
CASSSRPQNYGYTF
>.|TRBV5-5|TRBD1|TRBJ1-3
TGTGCCAGCAGCTTGCGGGGACAGGGGCGCCCTCGTAGCTCTGGAAACACCATATATTTT
CASSLRGQGRPRSSGNTIYF
>.|TRBV4-3|TRBD1|TRBJ2-7
TGCGCCAGCAGCCAAGATCATCAGGGGGCGAGGTACGAGCAGTACTTC
CASSQDHQGARYEQYF
>.|TRBV5-6|.|TRBJ1-1
TGTGCCAGCAGGCTGCAGGGGAACACTGAAGCTTTCTTT
CASRLQGNTEAFF
>.|TRBV5-1|TRBD2|TRBJ2-3
TGCGCCAGCAGCTTGGGAGGCGGGGGGGCAGATACGCAGTATTTT
CASSLGGGGADTQYF
>.|TRBV30|.|TRBJ2-5
TGTGCCTGGAGTGTACGCAGGGGACACCAAGAGACCCAGTACTTC
CAWSVRRGHQETQYF
>.|TRBV11-2|TRBD1|TRBJ1-2
TGTGCCAGCAGCTTACAGGGACAGGTAGCCGGCTACACCTTC
CASSLQGQVAGYTF
>.|TRBV9|TRBD2|TRBJ2-5
TGTGCCAGCAGCGTCGGGACTAGCGGGGGGGAGACCCAGTACTTC
CASSVGTSGGETQYF
>.|TRBV5-6|TRBD1|TRBJ2-3
TGTGCCAGCAGCCTTGGCGGGACAGGGTTGGGGACAGATACGCAGTATTTT
CASSLGGTGLGTDTQYF
>.|TRBV6-5|TRBD1|TRBJ2-3
TGTGCCAGCAGACCCGACAGGGTGGCAGATACGCAGTATTTT
CASRPDRVADTQYF
>.|TRBV5-1|.|TRBJ2-1
TGCGCCAGCAGCTTGTTGCGGGGTAGTGAGCAGTTCTTC
CASSLLRGSEQFF
>.|TRBV10-3|TRBD2|TRBJ2-2
TGTGCCATCAGTGACTCGGGGGGGTCGAACACCGGGGAGCTGTTTTTT
CAISDSGGSNTGELFF
>.|TRBV18|TRBD1|TRBJ1-3
TGTGCCAGCTCACCCGCCCCGTGGACAGGGGGGAAGGGGCTCTCGAGAAACACCATATATTTT
CASSPAPWTGGKGLSRNTIYF
>once|TRBV5-8|.|TRBJ1-3
TGTGCCAGCAGTCCCGGCGGGATTGGAAACACCATATATTTT
CASSPGGIGNTIYF
>.|TRBV5-1|TRBD1|TRBJ2-3
TGCGCCAGCAGCTTGGACCCCGGGACAGGGATGAATACGCAGTATTTT
CASSLDPGTGMNTQYF
>.|TRBV7-2|.|TRBJ1-4
TGTGCCAGCAGCACGACAGCCGCTAATGAAAAACTGTTTTTT
CASSTTAANEKLFF
>.|TRBV25-1|.|TRBJ1-2
TGTGCCAGCAGGAGGGGGGGGGTTCCCTATGGCTACACCTTC
CASRRGGVPYGYTF
>once|TRBV19|TRBD1|TRBJ2-3
TGTGCCAGTAGTCCGGGACAGGCGTATACGCAGTATTTT
CASSPGQAYTQYF
>.|TRBV19|TRBD1|TRBJ1-5
TGTGCCAGTAGTATAGGACAGGGGGCAGTCGTTAAGCCCCAGCATTTT
CASSIGQGAVVKPQHF
>.|TRBV7-9|.|TRBJ1-6
TGTGCCAGCAGCCCCGGGATTGGACGGAGCTATAATTCACCCCTCCACTTT
CASSPGIGRSYNSPLHF
>.|TRBV11-1|TRBD1|TRBJ2-7
TGTGCCAGCAGCTCGCCTGACAGGGGGCTCTACGAGCAGTACTTC
CASSSPDRGLYEQYF
>.|TRBV20-1|.|TRBJ1-2
TGCAGTACCAGGATAAACTATGGCTACACCTTC
CSTRINYGYTF